The 24 T cell receptor beta chains in this list originate from one sample, sequenced in a study of T cell repertoires in cytomegalovirus infection. No antigen has been assigned to these receptors. TCRdb itself ran the reads through MiXCR, one entry per CDR3 protein. The sample has around 300,000 distinct CDR3 sequences, about 20% seen once. The sample was cultured PBMCs, taken from culture after CMV antigen stimulation. The receptors derive from a human donor in good health (CMV status not recorded). Some clones in this sample may be carry-over from other donors' samples.

This chain uses TRBV6-6 with TRBJ1-5, with 7 positions matching TRBD1. Trimming at V came to 5 bases and at J to 2 bases, leaving 3 bases not matched to a gene. Germline loops: CDR1 MNHNY, CDR2 SVGAGI (reference sequence). The CDR3 runs 14 residues. The CDR3, as DNA: TGTGCCAGCAGTGCAGGGGGTGGCAATCAGCCCCAGCATTTT. As protein: CASSAGGGNQPQHF.

V usage is TRBV5-6 and J usage is TRBJ2-7; D uncertain. From germline, CDR1 is SGHDT and CDR2 YYEEEE. CDR3 size: 12 residues. V was cut by 4 bases and J by 4 bases, with 9 bases left in between. The CDR3 here is CASSRTVYEQYF. The CDR3 nucleotides read TGTGCCAGCAGCCGGACCGTTTACGAGCAGTACTTC.

This clonotype has only a few counts. The genes are TRBV6-1 and TRBJ2-7; 10 nucleotides agree with TRBD1. CDR1 and CDR2 (germline): MNHNS, SASEGT. This CDR3 contains 16 residues. Trimming removed 6 bases from V and 3 bases from J; junction bases left unmatched: 11. The CDR3 bases are TGTGCCAGCAGACCCGGTAGGACAGGGGGAGGCTACGAGCAGTACTTC. This codes for CASRPGRTGGGYEQYF.

This clonotype was found many times. The CDR3 nucleotides are TGTGCCAGCAGTCGAGATTACAATGAGCAGTTCTTC. This translates into CASSRDYNEQFF. The V call is TRBV12-3 or TRBV12-4, the J call TRBJ2-1; D not resolved. The germline V and J ends were trimmed by 5 bases and 4 bases, with 6 bases remaining between them. The CDR3 has 12 residues.

This clonotype was counted at least ten times. J is TRBJ1-4 and V is TRBV28; D not certain. This CDR3 is 14 amino acids long. Germline CDR1 MDHEN, CDR2 SYDVKM. Deletions cut 3 bases from V and 0 bases from J, with 5 bases between. The CDR3 sequence is CASSFRATNEKLFF. DNA of the CDR3: TGTGCCAGCAGTTTCAGAGCAACTAATGAAAAACTGTTTTTT.

This clonotype was recorded many times. The genes are TRBV4-2 and TRBJ2-2; D perhaps matches TRBD1 (5 bases). Germline V gene data show CDR1 as LGHNA and CDR2 as YNFKEQ. Deletions cut 4 bases from V and 6 bases from J, with 15 bases between. CDR3 length: 15 residues. For the CDR3, the DNA is TGTGCCAGCAGCCCCAACCGGCTAGGGGCCGGGGAGCTGTTTTTT. As protein: CASSPNRLGAGELFF.

This clonotype showed up just a few times. The gene calls are TRBV27 and TRBJ1-5; D uncertain. V lost 2 bases and J 2 bases, leaving 10 bases between the germline ends. The CDR3 is 15 residues long. The V gene's germline CDR1 is MNHEY and CDR2 SMNVEV (reference sequence). The CDR3: CASSLEGLGNQPQHF. The CDR3, as DNA: TGTGCCAGCAGTTTAGAGGGATTGGGCAATCAGCCCCAGCATTTT.

This clonotype occurred many times. V usage is TRBV6-1 and J usage is TRBJ1-2; TRBD1 might be the D (5 bases). This CDR3 region has 14 residues. Deletions cut 5 bases from V and 5 bases from J, with 15 bases between. CDR1 is MNHNS, CDR2 SASEGT, per germline. The chain's CDR3 is CASSYLTESYGYTF. In nucleotides, the CDR3 is TGTGCCAGCAGTTACCTGACAGAATCTTATGGCTACACCTTC.

In its sample, this clonotype was seen a few times. The rearrangement uses TRBV20-1 and TRBJ2-7; TRBD2 might be the D (5 bases). In germline, CDR1 is DFQATT, CDR2 SNEGSKA (reference sequence). The CDR3 runs 13 residues. Between the trimmed V and J ends, which lost 5 bases and 6 bases, there was a span of 17 bases. The DNA for the CDR3 is TGCAGTGCTGGAAAGCACAATCGGGGCGAGCAGTACTTC. The encoded protein is CSAGKHNRGEQYF.

This clonotype showed up just a few times. The chain joins TRBV5-1 to TRBJ2-1, with 7 bases that match TRBD2. In germline, CDR1 is SGHRS, CDR2 YFSETQ. The V gene end was trimmed by 4 bases and the J gene end by 0 bases; junction bases not matched to a gene: 10. The CDR3 totals 17 residues. CDR3 loop: CASSLSAGGSSYNEQFF. Written as DNA, the CDR3 is TGCGCCAGCAGCCTCTCGGCGGGCGGGAGCTCCTACAATGAGCAGTTCTTC.

The chain has TRBV15 and TRBJ2-7; no firm D call. Deletions cut 3 bases from V and 0 bases from J, with 12 bases between. This CDR3 spans 15 amino acids. Germline-derived CDR1 and CDR2 are LNHNV and YYDKDF (reference sequence). CDR3 in amino acids: CATSRSRQSSYEQYF. CDR3 nucleotide sequence: TGTGCCACCAGCAGGTCTCGGCAAAGCTCCTACGAGCAGTACTTC.

The rearrangement uses TRBV5-6 and TRBJ2-5, with D hard to call. V lost 4 bases and J lost 8, with 18 bases in between. CDR1 and CDR2 (germline): SGHDT, YYEEEE. The CDR3 is 14 residues long. This chain's CDR3 is CASSPGRPPLTQYF. CDR3 bases: TGTGCCAGCAGCCCGGGCCGTCCCCCCTTAACCCAGTACTTC.

This clonotype was seen repeatedly, ten times or more. V and J are TRBV7-2 and TRBJ2-7; no definite D call. The CDR3 sequence is 14 residues long. Trimming cost V 1 base and J 2 bases, with 9 bases left between them. CDR1 is SGHTA, CDR2 FQGNSA, per germline. CDR3: CASSLGAGAYEQYV. CDR3 DNA: TGTGCCAGCAGCTTAGGGGCCGGAGCCTACGAGCAGTACGTC.

Only a few counts were recorded for this clonotype. The rearrangement joins TRBV7-2 to TRBJ1-2, with D maybe TRBD1 (5 bases). V was cut by 5 bases and J by 0 bases, with 13 bases left in between. From germline, CDR1 is SGHTA and CDR2 FQGNSA. This CDR3 spans 15 amino acids. CDR3 sequence reads: CASSPTVGANYGYTF. DNA for the CDR3: TGTGCCAGCAGCCCTACCGTAGGGGCTAACTATGGCTACACCTTC.

The V and J genes are TRBV4-3 and TRBJ2-1; TRBD1 matches 7 bases. Trimming took 1 base from V and 7 from J; bases not matched to a gene: 4. Germline V gene lookup returns CDR1 LGHNA and CDR2 YSLEER. The CDR3 length is 14 residues. The CDR3 nucleotides are TGCGCCAGCAGCCAAGGGACAGGCTTAAATGAGCAGTTCTTC. Encoded protein: CASSQGTGLNEQFF.

The rearrangement links TRBV12-3 or TRBV12-4 to TRBJ1-5, with 9 bases lining up with TRBD1. Trimming cost V 6 bases and J 12 bases; bases outside gene matches: 15. The CDR3 runs 15 residues. In nucleotides, the CDR3 is TGTGCCAGCAGGTCGGGCCGGACAGGGGACATTCGCCAGCATTTT. Its protein is CASRSGRTGDIRQHF.

The genes are TRBV5-4 and TRBJ1-2; D unresolved. Trimming removed 2 bases from V and 8 bases from J, with 10 bases in between. The CDR3 is 12 amino acids. CDR1 SGHNT and CDR2 YYREEE come from the germline V gene (reference sequence). Written as DNA, the CDR3 is TGTGCCAGCAGCTTCGATGGCGCGGGCTACACCTTC. It specifies CASSFDGAGYTF.

This clonotype was counted only a few times. The chain carries TRBV7-9 and TRBJ2-7; possible D gene TRBD1, 6 bases. Germline V CDR1 and CDR2: SEHNR, FQNEAQ (reference sequence). Trimming cost V 5 bases and J 3 bases, with 14 bases left between them. This CDR3 spans 14 amino acids. In DNA form, the CDR3 reads TGTGCCAGCAGCCACAGGGAAACATACTACGAGCAGTACTTC. Translating gives CASSHRETYYEQYF. The full variable domain, in which reference TRBV7-9 and TRBJ2-7 provide the parts outside the CDR3, is DTGVSQNPRHKITKRGQNVTFRCDPISEHNRLYWYRQTLGQGPEFLTYFQNEAQLEKSRLLSDRFSAERPKGSFSTLEIQRTEQGDSAMYLCASSHRETYYEQYFGPGTRLTVT.

The chain uses TRBV28 and TRBJ2-7; TRBD2 is a possible D gene (6 bases). Trimming removed 6 bases from V and 4 bases from J, with 19 bases in between. Germline V gene sequence: CDR1 MDHEN, CDR2 SYDVKM. The CDR3 runs to 15 residues. The CDR3 DNA sequence: TGTGCCAGCAGAAGACTAGGGAGTTTGTTGTACGAGCAGTACTTC. It codes for CASRRLGSLLYEQYF.

J is TRBJ2-1 and V is TRBV7-3, with 7 bases aligning to TRBD2. The CDR3 contains 15 residues. Germline trimming cut 5 bases from V and 7 bases from J; bases unmatched to any gene: 11. Germline V lookup: CDR1 SGHTA, CDR2 FQGTGA. This chain's CDR3 is CASSVGGLVSNEQFF. CDR3 nucleotides: TGTGCCAGCAGCGTAGGTGGACTAGTGTCGAATGAGCAGTTCTTC.

This chain links TRBV15 with TRBJ2-5, with D possibly TRBD1 on 5 matching bases. The CDR3 runs to 16 residues. CDR1 and CDR2 (germline): LNHNV, YYDKDF (reference sequence). V lost 1 base, J lost 3 bases, and 15 bases lay in between. CDR3 in DNA: TGTGCCACCAGCAGAGGCCTGCGACAGCAGGAAGAGACCCAGTACTTC. Protein: CATSRGLRQQEETQYF.

This clonotype was observed at least ten times. V gene TRBV7-2 combines with J gene TRBJ2-3; D ambiguous. The germline V gene encodes CDR1 SGHTA and CDR2 FQGNSA. The CDR3 loop spans 12 amino acids. V was clipped by 4 bases and J by 0 bases, with 2 bases between them. The CDR3, as DNA: TGTGCCAGCAGCTGGAGCACAGATACGCAGTATTTT. This sequence encodes CASSWSTDTQYF. Looking up the rest from reference TRBV7-2 and TRBJ2-3 gives the full variable domain: GAGVSQSPSNKVTEKGKDVELRCDPISGHTALYWYRQSLGQGLEFLIYFQGNSAPDKSGLPSDRFSAERTGGSVSTLTIQRTQQEDSAVYLCASSWSTDTQYFGPGTRLTVL.

This chain joins TRBV4-1 and TRBJ2-7; the D gene is possibly TRBD1 (6 bases). Germline CDR1 is MGHRA and CDR2 is YSYEKL. The V gene lost 4 bases and the J gene lost 4 bases, with 14 bases spanning the gap. The CDR3 runs 14 residues. The CDR3 region has the DNA TGCGCCAGCAGCCTAAGTCAGGGGAGATACGAGCAGTACTTC. Translated: CASSLSQGRYEQYF.

This clonotype was seen repeatedly, ten times or more. The chain links TRBV7-2 to TRBJ2-3, with TRBD2 identical over 9 bases. With V trimmed by 5 bases and J by 5 bases, 8 bases remained unmatched. This CDR3 spans 15 amino acids. The germline V gene encodes CDR1 SGHTA and CDR2 FQGNSA. Here the CDR3 DNA reads TGTGCCAGCAGCCGCGGAGCGGGAGGTCTAGATACGCAGTATTTT. Translated, it gives CASSRGAGGLDTQYF.